The rows below give T cell receptor beta chains drawn from one sample of a study of identical twins. TCRdb fed the 5' RACE reads into MiXCR, producing one record per CDR3 protein. The sample lists about 690,000 distinct CDR3 sequences, 5.5% to 6.5% occurring once. The sequenced sample consisted of naive T cells sorted from blood. Receptors originate from a man aged 18 to 29 in good health. CDR3s include the opening cysteine and the closing phenylalanine or tryptophan. Each record gives: clone size, J gene, D gene, V gene, CDR3 protein, CDR3 DNA. The D gene is left open where the match is weak. The size of a clone is reported for some rows only, either as once, few or many, or as a class for expanded clones.

.,TRBJ2-7,TRBD2,TRBV7-9,CASTIFGRLAGDEQYF,TGTGCCAGCACCATATTCGGGAGGCTAGCGGGAGACGAGCAGTACTTC
many,TRBJ2-1,TRBD2,TRBV29-1,CSGRTSGSSYEQFF,TGCAGCGGCAGGACTAGCGGGAGTAGCTATGAGCAGTTCTTC
few,TRBJ2-2,TRBD2,TRBV24-1,CATSERTSGDTGELFF,TGTGCCACCAGTGAACGGACTAGCGGAGACACCGGGGAGCTGTTTTTT
many,TRBJ2-3,.,TRBV7-9,CASSLIGQPPDTQYF,TGTGCCAGCAGCTTAATTGGACAGCCGCCGGATACGCAGTATTTT
few,TRBJ1-2,TRBD1,TRBV5-1,CASSPGTGTGYTF,TGCGCCAGCAGCCCCGGGACAGGGACTGGCTACACCTTC
.,TRBJ1-4,.,TRBV20-1,CSALSRGPDGEKLFF,TGCAGTGCTCTCTCCAGGGGCCCGGACGGTGAAAAACTGTTTTTT
many,TRBJ1-5,TRBD1,TRBV4-2,CASSLDRGTSNQPQHF,TGTGCCAGCAGCCTAGACAGGGGTACTAGCAATCAGCCCCAGCATTTT
few,TRBJ2-2,TRBD2,TRBV4-2,CASSQELAVPGELFF,TGTGCCAGCAGCCAAGAACTAGCGGTACCCGGGGAGCTGTTTTTT
few,TRBJ2-7,TRBD1,TRBV6-1,CASSPLDRASYEQYF,TGTGCCAGCAGCCCACTGGACAGGGCCTCCTACGAGCAGTACTTC
.,TRBJ1-1,.,TRBV7-9,CASSSQFRNTEAFF,TGTGCCAGCAGCAGCCAGTTTAGGAACACTGAAGCTTTCTTT
many,TRBJ2-2,TRBD1,TRBV5-1,CASSLGWAGGTGELFF,TGCGCCAGCAGCTTGGGCTGGGCAGGGGGCACCGGGGAGCTGTTTTTT
many,TRBJ2-7,.,TRBV29-1,CSVELGPLSSYEQYF,TGCAGCGTTGAACTGGGCCCTCTCAGCTCCTACGAGCAGTACTTC
many,TRBJ2-1,TRBD2,TRBV20-1,CSARFGLADYNEQFF,TGCAGTGCTAGATTCGGACTAGCGGATTACAATGAGCAGTTCTTC
few,TRBJ2-3,TRBD2,TRBV18,CASSPIPHGTSGSRGTDTQYF,TGTGCCAGCTCACCCATTCCCCACGGGACTAGCGGGAGTAGAGGCACAGATACGCAGTATTTT
few,TRBJ2-1,.,TRBV7-9,CASSFVPPNEQFF,TGTGCCAGCAGCTTTGTACCACCCAATGAGCAGTTCTTC
many,TRBJ2-2,.,TRBV20-1,CSAKATGELFF,TGCAGTGCGAAGGCGACCGGGGAGCTGTTTTTT
few,TRBJ2-7,TRBD1,TRBV28,CASSSAAGTGVLEQYF,TGTGCCAGCAGTTCCGCCGCCGGGACAGGGGTACTCGAGCAGTACTTC
many,TRBJ2-1,TRBD2,TRBV20-1,CSAHTYGLAGKSYNEQFF,TGCAGTGCCCACACCTACGGCCTAGCGGGAAAATCCTACAATGAGCAGTTCTTC
many,TRBJ2-1,.,TRBV14,CASSFDRRNEQFF,TGTGCCAGCAGCTTCGACCGACGCAATGAGCAGTTCTTC
.,TRBJ2-4,TRBD2,TRBV12-3/TRBV12-4,CASSTAWGLAAAKNIQYF,TGTGCCAGCAGTACAGCCTGGGGACTAGCGGCAGCCAAAAACATTCAGTACTTC
few,TRBJ2-5,.,TRBV2,CASSNGQGETQYF,TGTGCCAGCAGCAACGGGCAGGGAGAGACCCAGTACTTC
.,TRBJ1-1,.,TRBV6-1,CASSPGPTNTEAFF,TGTGCCAGCAGTCCGGGACCGACGAACACTGAAGCTTTCTTT
many,TRBJ2-2,TRBD1,TRBV29-1,CSVTGQQNTGELFF,TGCAGTGTGACGGGACAGCAGAACACCGGGGAGCTGTTTTTT
many,TRBJ2-7,.,TRBV12-3/TRBV12-4,CASSLRHEQYF,TGTGCCAGCAGTTTACGACACGAGCAGTACTTC
many,TRBJ2-3,.,TRBV29-1,CSVDWGRTDTQYF,TGCAGCGTTGATTGGGGGCGCACAGATACGCAGTATTTT
few,TRBJ2-1,TRBD2,TRBV3-1,CASSQGGLARYNEQFF,TGTGCCAGCAGCCAAGGGGGACTAGCTAGATACAATGAGCAGTTCTTC
.,TRBJ2-1,.,TRBV6-4,CASSDGGRNEQFF,TGTGCCAGCAGTGACGGTGGGAGGAATGAGCAGTTCTTC
.,TRBJ2-1,TRBD2,TRBV12-3/TRBV12-4,CASRAGTSGSYEQFF,TGTGCCAGCAGGGCCGGGACTAGCGGGAGTTATGAGCAGTTCTTC
few,TRBJ2-3,.,TRBV7-9,CASSLVSIDTQYF,TGTGCCAGCAGCTTAGTGTCGATAGATACGCAGTATTTT
many,TRBJ1-1,TRBD1,TRBV29-1,CSGVGQGAFF,TGCAGCGGAGTGGGACAGGGAGCTTTCTTT
many,TRBJ1-1,.,TRBV19,CATLRTGPRRAEAFF,TGTGCCACCCTGCGAACAGGGCCCCGGCGGGCTGAAGCTTTCTTT
many,TRBJ2-4,.,TRBV29-1,CSVEMAVQNIQYF,TGCAGCGTTGAAATGGCAGTTCAAAACATTCAGTACTTC
few,TRBJ1-2,.,TRBV12-3/TRBV12-4,CASRRESSGGYTF,TGTGCCAGCAGACGGGAGTCGTCGGGTGGCTACACCTTC
.,TRBJ2-2,.,TRBV6-5,CASSYSNDGVGTGELFF,TGTGCCAGCAGTTACTCGAACGACGGGGTGGGCACCGGGGAGCTGTTTTTT
.,TRBJ2-5,.,TRBV7-8,CASSRGYRETQYF,TGTGCCAGCAGCCGCGGATATAGGGAGACCCAGTACTTC
.,TRBJ1-4,.,TRBV7-8,CASSLGATEKLFF,TGTGCCAGCAGCTTAGGGGCGACTGAAAAACTGTTTTTT
.,TRBJ1-5,.,TRBV29-1,CSVEDVGVGQPQHF,TGCAGCGTTGAAGATGTCGGGGTTGGCCAGCCCCAGCATTTT
.,TRBJ1-1,.,TRBV5-1,CASSRDDTEAFF,TGCGCCAGCAGCCGGGATGACACTGAAGCTTTCTTT
few,TRBJ1-1,TRBD1,TRBV18,CASSPGQSVVEAFF,TGTGCCAGCTCACCGGGACAGTCCGTCGTTGAAGCTTTCTTT
.,TRBJ2-2,TRBD2,TRBV12-3/TRBV12-4,CASSLGISGSYTGELFF,TGTGCCAGCAGTTTAGGAATTAGCGGGAGCTACACCGGGGAGCTGTTTTTT
few,TRBJ2-2,.,TRBV6-4,CASSDVGQELFF,TGTGCCAGCAGTGACGTGGGACAGGAGCTGTTTTTT
.,TRBJ1-5,TRBD1,TRBV11-2,CASSFGTGVGQPQHF,TGTGCCAGCAGCTTTGGGACAGGGGTTGGACAGCCCCAGCATTTT
few,TRBJ1-5,.,TRBV3-1,CASSRVGEPQHF,TGTGCCAGCAGCCGGGTGGGGGAGCCCCAGCATTTT
few,TRBJ2-1,TRBD2,TRBV14,CASRPGTSVYNDGQFF,TGTGCCAGCAGGCCCGGGACTAGCGTATATAATGATGGGCAGTTCTTC
.,TRBJ2-7,.,TRBV5-1,CASSLVLGEQYF,TGCGCCAGCAGCTTGGTATTAGGCGAGCAGTACTTC
.,TRBJ2-5,TRBD1,TRBV15,CATSRGTGRQETQYF,TGTGCCACCAGCAGAGGGACAGGCAGACAAGAGACCCAGTACTTC
many,TRBJ2-1,TRBD1,TRBV20-1,CSARGTGSYNEQFF,TGCAGTGCTAGAGGGACAGGGTCCTACAATGAGCAGTTCTTC
few,TRBJ2-2,TRBD2,TRBV27,CASSSTLAGGRAGSGELFF,TGTGCCAGCAGTTCCACCCTAGCGGGCGGGAGGGCCGGCAGCGGGGAGCTGTTTTTT
.,TRBJ2-1,TRBD2,TRBV2,CASNIAGERFF,TGTGCCAGCAACATTGCGGGAGAACGGTTCTTC
many,TRBJ2-3,.,TRBV5-6,CASSLQGLADTQYF,TGTGCCAGCAGCTTGCAGGGGTTGGCAGATACGCAGTATTTT
many,TRBJ1-6,.,TRBV29-1,CSVEDRHLKRSPLHF,TGCAGCGTTGAAGATCGACACTTAAAGCGTTCACCCCTCCACTTT
many,TRBJ1-1,.,TRBV7-9,CASTPRGGDTEAFF,TGTGCCAGCACCCCCCGCGGAGGAGACACTGAAGCTTTCTTT